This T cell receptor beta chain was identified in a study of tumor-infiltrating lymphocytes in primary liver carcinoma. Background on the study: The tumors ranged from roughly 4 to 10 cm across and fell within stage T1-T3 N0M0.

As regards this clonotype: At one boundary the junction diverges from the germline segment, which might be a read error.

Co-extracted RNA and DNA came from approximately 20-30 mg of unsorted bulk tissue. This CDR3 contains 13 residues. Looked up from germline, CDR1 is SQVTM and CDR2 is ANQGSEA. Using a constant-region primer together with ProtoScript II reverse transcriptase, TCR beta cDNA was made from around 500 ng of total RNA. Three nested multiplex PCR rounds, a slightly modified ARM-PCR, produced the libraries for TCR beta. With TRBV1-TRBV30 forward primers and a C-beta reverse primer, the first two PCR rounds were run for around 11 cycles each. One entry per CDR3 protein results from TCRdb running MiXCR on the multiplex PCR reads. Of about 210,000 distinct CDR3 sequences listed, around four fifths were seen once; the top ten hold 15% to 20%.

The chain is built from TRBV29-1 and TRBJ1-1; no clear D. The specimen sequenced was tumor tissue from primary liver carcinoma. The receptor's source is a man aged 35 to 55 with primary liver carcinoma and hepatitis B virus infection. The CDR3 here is CSVEELGFGEALF. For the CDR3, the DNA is TGCAGCGTTGAAGAACTGGGGTTTGGTGAAGCTCTCTTT.